This TCR beta chain comes out of a study of response to subunit inactivated influenza vaccine listed by TCRdb under 2018. With respect to the entire study: Deep quantitative profiling of the T cell receptor repertoire was used in the study to follow responses to a trivalent subunit inactivated influenza vaccine. What the study reported, not specific to this receptor: It was suggested by the authors that each seasonal influenza vaccination may recruit only a limited number of new T cells.

The CDR3 holds 16 amino acids from the cysteine to the phenylalanine. Only the CDR3 DNA is retained, 48 bases long and in frame from the first base. V loses 4 bases at its end and J loses 1 base; junction bases beyond the gene matches: 8. The germline V gene (reference sequence) provides CDR1 SGHNT and CDR2 YYREEE. As to this clonotype: Its antigen specificity is not known. There are no base qualities to consult, and no much larger clone falls within one base.

Libraries came from RT-PCR. Sequencing took place on an Illumina HiSeq 2500. The public reads were quality trimmed at Q25 with fastp and then assembled into clones with MiXCR by TCRdb, keeping productive beta chains. Records with the same CDR3 protein are collapsed into one entry carrying the most frequent genes and DNA. Counted in this sample were roughly 790,000 distinct CDR3 sequences; about 20% of them appeared once. Around 9.6% of the sample is taken by the ten largest. The rearranged chain carries TRBV5-4 and TRBJ2-1, with 7 bases matching TRBD1. The sequence was collected from a man aged 50-59 years who received an inactivated influenza vaccine. Donor details come from another sample of the same person, matched by shared clones. The sample here was PBMCs from blood, taken 4 to 6 days after vaccination. For the CDR3, the sequence is CASSPPGQFSYNEQFF. The DNA reads as follows: TGTGCCAGCAGCCCACCGGGACAGTTTTCCTACAATGAGCAGTTCTTC.